The rows below give T cell receptor beta chains drawn from one sample of a study of CD8 T cells in Susac syndrome. MiXCR, run by TCRdb on the immunoSEQ multiplex PCR reads, gives a single entry per CDR3 protein. This sample has about 280,000 distinct CDR3 sequences, with roughly 85% found just once. The specimen sequenced was CD8+ T cells from PBMCs. All receptors derive from a human donor with multiple sclerosis. CDR3s include the opening cysteine and the closing phenylalanine or tryptophan. Fields, in order: J gene, D gene, V gene, clone size, CDR3 DNA, CDR3 protein. A D gene is named only where the DNA matches it firmly. The size field is filled for only some rows; it gives once, few, many or a size class.

J: TRBJ1-2
D: .
V: TRBV13
size: .
DNA: TGTGCCAGCACGGACAGTCAAGTTAACTATGGCTACACCTTC
CDR3: CASTDSQVNYGYTF

J: TRBJ2-7
D: .
V: TRBV14
size: .
DNA: TGTGCCAGCAGCCAAGATGCCCTCTGGGAGCAGTACTTC
CDR3: CASSQDALWEQYF

J: TRBJ1-1
D: TRBD1
V: TRBV7-9
size: .
DNA: TGTGCCAGCAGCCCCCAGGACAGGGGGAGGACTGAAGCTTTCTTT
CDR3: CASSPQDRGRTEAFF

J: TRBJ2-3
D: .
V: TRBV2
size: .
DNA: TGTGCCAGCAGTGACGTAAGGACAGTCACAGATACGCAGTATTTT
CDR3: CASSDVRTVTDTQYF

J: TRBJ2-7
D: .
V: TRBV7-9
size: .
DNA: TGTGCCAGCAGCTTGGGGTGGGACCACGAGCAGTACTTC
CDR3: CASSLGWDHEQYF

J: TRBJ2-1
D: TRBD2
V: TRBV20-1
size: .
DNA: TGCAGTGCTATAGACGCGTCCTCACTAGCGGGAGGTGGGGAGCAGTTCTTC
CDR3: CSAIDASSLAGGGEQFF

J: TRBJ2-1
D: .
V: TRBV20-1
size: .
DNA: TGCAGTGCCCACCACCTCAATGAGCAGTTCTTC
CDR3: CSAHHLNEQFF

J: TRBJ2-5
D: .
V: TRBV14
size: .
DNA: TGTGCCAGCAGCCACCCTACACGGAGGGGTGCCCAGTACTTC
CDR3: CASSHPTRRGAQYF

J: TRBJ2-1
D: TRBD2
V: TRBV20-1
size: once
DNA: TGCAGTGCTACTCAACTAGCGGGAAGTTTGTACAATGAGCAGTTCTTC
CDR3: CSATQLAGSLYNEQFF

J: TRBJ2-2
D: .
V: TRBV30
size: .
DNA: TGTGCCTGGAGCTGGGGGGTGGAGCTGTTTTTT
CDR3: CAWSWGVELFF

J: TRBJ2-7
D: .
V: TRBV18
size: .
DNA: TGTGCCAGCTCACCAACTTCGGGAGCGTCCTACGAGCAGTACTTC
CDR3: CASSPTSGASYEQYF

J: TRBJ1-1
D: .
V: TRBV5-1
size: .
DNA: TGCGCCAGCAGCTCTGATGATAGGCCCTTGAACACTGAAGCTTTCTTT
CDR3: CASSSDDRPLNTEAFF

J: TRBJ2-3
D: .
V: TRBV6-2/TRBV6-3
size: .
DNA: TGTGCCAGCAGCCTTCGACTGGGAGATACGCAGTATTTT
CDR3: CASSLRLGDTQYF

J: TRBJ1-2
D: TRBD1
V: TRBV20-1
size: .
DNA: TGCAGTGCAGCTCCGGGACAGCTTAACTATGGCTACACCTTC
CDR3: CSAAPGQLNYGYTF

J: TRBJ2-7
D: .
V: TRBV28
size: .
DNA: TGTGCCAGCTCCGCCGGGGCGGGAAGTTACGAGCAGTACTTC
CDR3: CASSAGAGSYEQYF

J: TRBJ1-5
D: .
V: TRBV5-6
size: .
DNA: TGTGCCAGCAGCTTGGACCGGACTGGCAATCAGCCCCAGCATTTT
CDR3: CASSLDRTGNQPQHF

J: TRBJ2-7
D: .
V: TRBV27
size: .
DNA: TGTGCCAGCACCCATGGAGCGGAGCCTACGAGAGAGCAGTACTTC
CDR3: CASTHGAEPTREQYF

J: TRBJ2-7
D: TRBD1
V: TRBV9
size: .
DNA: TGTGCCAGCAGCACTCCCCGGGGACAGGGGCCCTACGAGCAGTACTTC
CDR3: CASSTPRGQGPYEQYF

J: TRBJ1-4
D: .
V: TRBV27
size: .
DNA: TGTGCCAGCAGTTTACAGGGAGGTGAAAAACTGTTTTTT
CDR3: CASSLQGGEKLFF

J: TRBJ2-3
D: .
V: TRBV9
size: few
DNA: TGTGCCAGCAGCCCAAGCAGGTCTAGCACAGATACGCAGTATTTT
CDR3: CASSPSRSSTDTQYF

J: TRBJ2-1
D: TRBD2
V: TRBV12-3/TRBV12-4
size: .
DNA: TGTGCCAGCAGTTTAGGCCCAGCGGGAGGTCCAAATGAGCAGTTCTTC
CDR3: CASSLGPAGGPNEQFF

J: TRBJ2-2
D: .
V: TRBV2
size: .
DNA: TGTGCCAGCAGCCAGGAGGCCGGGAAGCTGTTTTTT
CDR3: CASSQEAGKLFF

J: TRBJ2-3
D: .
V: TRBV28
size: .
DNA: TGTGCCAGCAGTTGGGGACGGATTAGCACAGATACGCAGTATTTT
CDR3: CASSWGRISTDTQYF

J: TRBJ2-1
D: TRBD1
V: TRBV9
size: once
DNA: TGTGCCAGCAGCGTAGGGGTTAAGAGACAGGGGTCCTACAATGAGCAGTTCTTC
CDR3: CASSVGVKRQGSYNEQFF

J: TRBJ2-7
D: TRBD1
V: TRBV7-9
size: few
DNA: TGTGCCAGCAGCTTAAGGAAAGGACCCGGGACAGGGGGACTTGAGCAGTACTTC
CDR3: CASSLRKGPGTGGLEQYF

J: TRBJ2-1
D: .
V: TRBV12-3/TRBV12-4
size: .
DNA: TGTGCCAGCAGTTTAGTCGGGGGTCAACTAGTAGACTACAATGAGCAGTTCTTC
CDR3: CASSLVGGQLVDYNEQFF

J: TRBJ1-4
D: .
V: TRBV7-9
size: .
DNA: TGTGCCAGCAGCCCCAGAACCGCTAATGAAAAACTGTTTTTT
CDR3: CASSPRTANEKLFF

J: TRBJ2-6
D: .
V: TRBV27
size: once
DNA: TGTGCCAGCAGTTTAGGACTGCCAGCGGGGGCCAACGTCCTGACTTTC
CDR3: CASSLGLPAGANVLTF

J: TRBJ2-7
D: TRBD1
V: TRBV2
size: .
DNA: TGTGCCAGCAGCCCTAGGGGGACAGCGAGCTCCTACGAGCAGTACTTC
CDR3: CASSPRGTASSYEQYF

J: TRBJ2-3
D: .
V: TRBV25-1
size: once
DNA: TGTGCCAGCCTGACAGAAGATACGCAGTATTTT
CDR3: CASLTEDTQYF

J: TRBJ2-1
D: .
V: TRBV28
size: .
DNA: TGTGCCAGCAGTTCTGGTTGGACTTACAATGAGCAGTTCTTC
CDR3: CASSSGWTYNEQFF

J: TRBJ1-1
D: .
V: TRBV4-2
size: few
DNA: TGTGCCAGCAGCCAGACGAACACTGAAGCTTTCTTT
CDR3: CASSQTNTEAFF

J: TRBJ2-7
D: .
V: TRBV10-1
size: once
DNA: TGCGCCAGCAAGGGCCCTAGGCCCTACGAGCAGTACTTC
CDR3: CASKGPRPYEQYF

J: TRBJ2-1
D: .
V: TRBV19
size: .
DNA: TGTGCCAGTAGTACACGAGGCTTACGAAACGCTAAGCAGTTCTTC
CDR3: CASSTRGLRNAKQFF

J: TRBJ2-7
D: .
V: TRBV10-2
size: .
DNA: TGCGCCAGCAGTGAACACGAGCAGTACTTC
CDR3: CASSEHEQYF